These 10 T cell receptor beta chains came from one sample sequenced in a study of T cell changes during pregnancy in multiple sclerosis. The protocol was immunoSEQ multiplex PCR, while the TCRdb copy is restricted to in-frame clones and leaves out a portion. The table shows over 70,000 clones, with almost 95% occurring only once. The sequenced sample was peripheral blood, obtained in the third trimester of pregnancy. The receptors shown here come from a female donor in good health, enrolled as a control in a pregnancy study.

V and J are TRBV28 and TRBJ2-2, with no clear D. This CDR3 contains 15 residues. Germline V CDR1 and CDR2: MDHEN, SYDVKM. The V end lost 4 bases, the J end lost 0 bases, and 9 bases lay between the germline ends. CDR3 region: CASSSRVPNTGELFF. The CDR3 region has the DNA TGTGCCAGCAGTTCCCGGGTCCCGAACACCGGGGAGCTGTTTTTT.

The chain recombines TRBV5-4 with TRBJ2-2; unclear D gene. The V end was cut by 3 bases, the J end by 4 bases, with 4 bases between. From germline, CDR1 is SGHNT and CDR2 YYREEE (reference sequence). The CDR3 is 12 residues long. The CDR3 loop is CASSYITGELFF. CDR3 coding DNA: TGTGCCAGCAGCTACATCACCGGGGAGCTGTTTTTT.

The CDR3 DNA reads TGCGCCAGCAGCTACGGGACAGGGGGCACACACACTGAAGCTTTCTTT. Protein product: CASSYGTGGTHTEAFF. This rearrangement joins TRBV5-1 to TRBJ1-1, with TRBD1 matching over 12 bases. Unmatched junction bases numbered 6, after V lost 3 bases and J lost 3 bases. Germline loops: CDR1 SGHRS, CDR2 YFSETQ. The CDR3 extends over 16 amino acids.

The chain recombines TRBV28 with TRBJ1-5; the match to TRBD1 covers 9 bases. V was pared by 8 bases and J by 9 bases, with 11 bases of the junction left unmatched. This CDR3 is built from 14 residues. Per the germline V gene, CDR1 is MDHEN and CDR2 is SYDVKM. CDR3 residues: CASPMTGGVRPQHF. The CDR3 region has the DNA TGTGCCAGCCCGATGACAGGGGGGGTAAGGCCCCAGCATTTT. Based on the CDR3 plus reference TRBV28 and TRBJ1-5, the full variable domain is DVKVTQSSRYLVKRTGEKVFLECVQDMDHENMFWYRQDPGLGLRLIYFSYDVKMKEKGDIPEGYSVSREKKERFSLILESASTNQTSMYLCASPMTGGVRPQHFGDGTRLSIL.

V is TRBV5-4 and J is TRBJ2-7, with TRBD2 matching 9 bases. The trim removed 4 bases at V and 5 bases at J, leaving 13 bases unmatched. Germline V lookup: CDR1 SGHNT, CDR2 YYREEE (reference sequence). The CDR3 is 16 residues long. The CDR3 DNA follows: TGTGCCAGCAGCCCACTCGGCGGGAGGGTGTGGAACGAGCAGTACTTC. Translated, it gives CASSPLGGRVWNEQYF.

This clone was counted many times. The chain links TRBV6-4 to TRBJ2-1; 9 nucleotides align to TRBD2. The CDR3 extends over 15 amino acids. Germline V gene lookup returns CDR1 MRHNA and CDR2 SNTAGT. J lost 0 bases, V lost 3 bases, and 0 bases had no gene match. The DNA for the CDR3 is TGTGCCAGCAGTGAAGCGGGAGGCTCCTACAATGAGCAGTTCTTC. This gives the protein CASSEAGGSYNEQFF.

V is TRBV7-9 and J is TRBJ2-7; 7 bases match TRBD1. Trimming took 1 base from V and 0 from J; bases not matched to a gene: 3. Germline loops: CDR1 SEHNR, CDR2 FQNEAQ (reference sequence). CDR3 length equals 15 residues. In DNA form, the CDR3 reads TGTGCCAGCAGCTTAGGAGACAGGGCCTCCTACGAGCAGTACTTC. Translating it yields CASSLGDRASYEQYF.

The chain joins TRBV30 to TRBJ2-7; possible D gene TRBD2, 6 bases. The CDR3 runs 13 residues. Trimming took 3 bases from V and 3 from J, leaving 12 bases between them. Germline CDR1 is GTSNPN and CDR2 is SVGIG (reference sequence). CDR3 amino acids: CAWSGGEYYEQYF. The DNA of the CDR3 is TGTGCCTGGAGCGGGGGAGAGTACTACGAGCAGTACTTC.

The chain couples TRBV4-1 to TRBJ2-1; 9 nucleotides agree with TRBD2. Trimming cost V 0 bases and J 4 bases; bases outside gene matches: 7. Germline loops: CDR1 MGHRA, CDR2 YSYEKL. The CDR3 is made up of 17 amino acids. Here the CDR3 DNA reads TGCGCCAGCAGCCAAGATTTTGGCGGGGGGGTTTACAATGAGCAGTTCTTC. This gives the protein CASSQDFGGGVYNEQFF.

The CDR3 DNA reads TGCGCCAGCAGCCAAGGGCCAGTGGATGAGCAGTTCTTC. Protein: CASSQGPVDEQFF. This rearrangement joins TRBV4-1 to TRBJ2-1; D is undetermined. This CDR3 has 13 residues. Deletions cut 1 base from V and 8 bases from J, with 9 bases between. Per the germline V gene, CDR1 is MGHRA and CDR2 is YSYEKL.